This T cell receptor beta chain is drawn from a study of chemoradiotherapy in HPV16-positive cancers. Study details: Functional T-cell assays on a couple of HPV16-positive patients' cells defined candidate HPV-specific clones and common TCR motifs.

Points from the study as a whole: Functional assays defining HPV-specific T cells used only a couple of HPV16-positive patients.

Using immunoSEQ multiplex PCR, the repertoire was profiled, and TCRdb retains in-frame clones only, with some absent. Of 8,000 to 9,000 clones listed, approximately 71% are singletons. This CDR3 is built from 14 residues. Per the germline V gene, CDR1 is MNHEY and CDR2 is SVGAGI. Trimming cost V 6 bases and J 8 bases, with 19 bases left between them. This clone showed up just a few times. Antigen unknown. This material was collected from a patient who underwent chemoradiotherapy. The TCR originated in a human donor with HPV-associated anogenital cancer. V and J are TRBV6-5 and TRBJ1-2, with a possible D match to TRBD1 (6 bases). CDR3 nucleotide sequence: TGTGCCAGCAGCGCGACAGGCCCATATCTAGGCTACACCTTC. Protein sequence: CASSATGPYLGYTF.